The 11 T cell receptor beta chains reported below all come from one sample, sequenced in a study of T cells in Graves' hyperthyroidism and ophthalmopathy. The CDR3 regions of TCR beta were amplified from RNA transcripts. HTBI primers drove first-round RT-PCR of the TCR CDR3. TCRdb reanalysed the multiplex PCR reads using MiXCR and keeps one entry per CDR3 protein. The table shows approximately 700,000 distinct CDR3 sequences, with 16% occurring only once. Material for sequencing was blood. These receptors all come from a man between 18 and 29 years old with Graves' hyperthyroidism.

The sample holds a few counts of this clonotype. The rearrangement links TRBV20-1 to TRBJ1-5; possibly TRBD1 for D (6 bases). This CDR3 region has 14 residues. CDR1 and CDR2 from the germline V gene are DFQATT and SNEGSKA (reference sequence). V shed 5 bases and J shed 2 bases, with 13 bases lying between them. In DNA, the CDR3 is TGCAGTGCTGGGGGCCGCGGGGGCAATCAGCCCCAGCATTTT. This codes for CSAGGRGGNQPQHF.

J is TRBJ2-2 and V is TRBV20-1, with D possibly called TRBD1 or TRBD2 (6 bases each). V was trimmed by 5 bases and J by 5 bases, leaving 15 bases between them. Germline values: CDR1 DFQATT, CDR2 SNEGSKA (reference sequence). This CDR3 spans 14 amino acids. Here the CDR3 reads CSAARGAGTGELFF. CDR3 sequence (DNA): TGCAGTGCTGCAAGGGGGGCAGGTACCGGGGAGCTGTTTTTT.

The V gene is TRBV9, the J gene TRBJ2-7; tentatively, D is TRBD1 (6 bases). The CDR3 loop spans 15 amino acids. V gave up 3 bases and J gave up 2 bases, with 15 bases separating them. Looked up from germline, CDR1 is SGDLS and CDR2 is YYNGEE. The CDR3 sequence: CASSAGSQGPYEQYF. DNA for the CDR3: TGTGCCAGCAGCGCTGGATCACAGGGTCCCTACGAGCAGTACTTC.

The table lists this clonotype with many counts. The rearrangement joins TRBV2 to TRBJ2-7; the D gene is possibly TRBD1 (6 bases). The germline CDR1 and CDR2 sequences are SNHLY and FYNNEI. The CDR3 length is 17 residues. V was shortened by 0 bases and J by 2 bases, with 17 bases between the two germline ends. CDR3 nucleotide sequence: TGTGCCAGCAGTGAAGCGCTTCGCAGGGGCACTACCTACGAGCAGTACTTC. It codes for CASSEALRRGTTYEQYF.

This clonotype was detected many times. The chain employs TRBV10-3 and TRBJ2-1; weak D call: TRBD2 (6 bases). Germline V CDR1 and CDR2: ENHRY, SYGVKD. Trimming took off 0 bases at V and 8 bases at J, with 8 bases between the two ends. CDR3 size: 13 residues. The CDR3 DNA follows: TGTGCCATCAGTGAGTCGACGGGGGATGAGCAGTTCTTC. Its protein product is CAISESTGDEQFF.

In its sample, this clonotype was seen many times. The chain is built from TRBV20-1 and TRBJ1-1; D unresolved. The CDR3 sequence is 13 residues long. CDR1 DFQATT and CDR2 SNEGSKA come from the germline V gene (reference sequence). V was cut by 3 bases and J by 1 base, with 9 bases left in between. CDR3 residues: CSASPQGNTEAFF. The CDR3 bases are TGCAGTGCTAGCCCGCAAGGGAACACTGAAGCTTTCTTT.

The CDR3 reads CASSQSLGLTGELFF. The CDR3, as DNA: TGTGCCAGCAGCCAGTCACTAGGACTAACCGGGGAGCTGTTTTTT. The genes are TRBV6-2 or TRBV6-3 and TRBJ2-2, with TRBD2 as a possible D gene (6 bases). The V gene's germline CDR1 is MNHEY and CDR2 SVGEGT. This CDR3 region has 15 residues. The V end was cut by 6 bases, the J end by 5 bases, with 16 bases between.

Many counts were recorded for this clonotype. The rearrangement joins TRBV2 to TRBJ1-5; D is unclear. The CDR3 is 13 residues long. Between the trimmed V and J ends, which lost 4 bases and 4 bases, there was a span of 8 bases. CDR1 SNHLY and CDR2 FYNNEI come from the germline V gene. Here the CDR3 reads CASSGGENQPQHF. For the CDR3, the DNA is TGTGCCAGCAGTGGGGGAGAAAATCAGCCCCAGCATTTT.

This clonotype was detected many times. The chain uses TRBV7-9 and TRBJ2-1; 12 bases align to TRBD2. The V gene's germline CDR1 is SEHNR and CDR2 FQNEAQ (reference sequence). Losses at the gene ends were 5 bases for V and 7 bases for J; bases not matched to a gene: 9. The CDR3 runs to 16 residues. CDR3 region: CASSPSTSGRRNEQFF. For the CDR3, the DNA is TGTGCCAGCAGCCCCTCGACTAGCGGGAGAAGGAATGAGCAGTTCTTC.

This clonotype has only a few counts. V gene TRBV10-3 combines with J gene TRBJ2-5; no firm D call. Between the trimmed V and J ends, which lost 2 bases and 5 bases, there was a span of 6 bases. There are 12 residues in the CDR3. Germline lookup yields CDR1 ENHRY and CDR2 SYGVKD. The DNA of the CDR3 is TGTGCCATCAGTGAGCGAGAGGAGACCCAGTACTTC. It codes for CAISEREETQYF.

This clonotype was recorded once. The J gene is TRBJ2-1, the V gene TRBV24-1, with D possibly matching TRBD1 (6 bases). The J call may be in error: the DNA end matches TRBJ2-7 better. CDR3 length equals 17 residues. Germline loops: CDR1 KGHDR, CDR2 SFDVKD. CDR3 residues: CATSDPGIKGQQNEQYF. CDR3 nucleotide sequence: TGTGCCACCAGTGACCCCGGGATCAAGGGACAACAGAATGAGCAGTACTTC.